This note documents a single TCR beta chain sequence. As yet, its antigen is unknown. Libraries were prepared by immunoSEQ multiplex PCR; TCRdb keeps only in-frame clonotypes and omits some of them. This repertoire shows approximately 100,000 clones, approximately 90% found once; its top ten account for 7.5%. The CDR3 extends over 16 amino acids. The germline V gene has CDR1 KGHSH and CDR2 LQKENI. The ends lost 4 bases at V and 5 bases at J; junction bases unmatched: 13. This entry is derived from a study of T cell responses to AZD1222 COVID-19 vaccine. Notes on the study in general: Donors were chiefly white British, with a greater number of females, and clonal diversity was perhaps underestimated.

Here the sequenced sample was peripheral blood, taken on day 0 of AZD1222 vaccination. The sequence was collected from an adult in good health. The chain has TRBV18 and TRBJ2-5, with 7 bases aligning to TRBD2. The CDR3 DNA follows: TGTGCCAGCTCACTTAATAGCGTCCCCGGGAGGGAGACCCAGTACTTC. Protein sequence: CASSLNSVPGRETQYF.